Below, one T cell receptor beta chain is given with its context. This specimen belongs to a study of cytomegalovirus exposure and HLA in healthy donors. The PCR was carried out with 60 Vbeta primers and 13 Jbeta primers. The repertoire was sequenced with immunoSEQ multiplex PCR; TCRdb's copy has only in-frame clones and lacks some. This table has 120,000 to 150,000 clones, more than 70% appearing once. Trimming cost V 4 bases and J 3 bases, with 10 bases left between them. The CDR3 sequence is 13 residues long. CDR1 and CDR2 from the germline V gene are SGDLS and YYNGEE. V is TRBV9 and J is TRBJ1-1; perhaps TRBD1 as D (6 bases). The sequence came from a woman between 45 and 60 years old in good health and CMV-seronegative. The sequenced material came from PBMCs. This CDR3 is CASSRGGDTEAFF. CDR3 coding DNA: TGTGCCAGCAGCAGGGGGGGAGACACTGAAGCTTTCTTT.